A single sample is the source of the 9 T cell receptor beta chains below, sequenced in a study of T-cell memory formation after mild COVID-19. One entry per CDR3 protein results from TCRdb running MiXCR on the 5' RACE reads. The sample contains 160,000 or so distinct CDR3 sequences, around a third of which appear only once. Material: PBMCs or a T cell subset sorted from them (not recorded which). Source of these receptors: an adult woman who had mild COVID-19 (a few samples of this study predate the infection). Cell type and time point are not known.

The V gene is TRBV10-3, the J gene TRBJ2-1, with D perhaps matching TRBD2 (5 bases). The CDR3 length is 13 residues. The germline V and J ends were trimmed by 6 bases and 9 bases, with 15 bases remaining between them. Germline assignment: CDR1 ENHRY and CDR2 SYGVKD. The CDR3, as DNA: TGTGCCATCAGGAGTAGCAAAGAGGGTGAGCAGTTCTTC. Protein: CAIRSSKEGEQFF.

This clonotype has a handful of counts. CDR3 nucleotides: TGCAGTGCTGACGACAGGGTCGGGGACACTGAAGCTTTCTTT. Translation gives CSADDRVGDTEAFF. V usage is TRBV20-1 and J usage is TRBJ1-1; 7 nucleotides agree with TRBD1. Germline V gene sequence: CDR1 DFQATT, CDR2 SNEGSKA (reference sequence). The CDR3 extends over 14 amino acids. V dropped 5 bases and J dropped 3; count of bases not matched to a gene: 9.

This clonotype came up a few times. The chain has TRBV7-9 and TRBJ1-2; D is unclear. The V end was cut by 5 bases, the J end by 4 bases, with 11 bases between. This CDR3 is 13 amino acids long. The germline gives CDR1 SEHNR, CDR2 FQNEAQ (reference sequence). The CDR3 sequence is CASSTDGPYGYTF. CDR3 bases: TGTGCCAGCAGCACCGACGGACCCTATGGCTACACCTTC.

V and J are TRBV12-3 or TRBV12-4 and TRBJ1-4; D is unresolved. V was cut by 6 bases and J by 5 bases, with 16 bases left in between. The length of the CDR3 is 15 residues. CDR3 DNA: TGTGCCAGCAGCAAAGGACTCATAGGGAATGAAAAACTGTTTTTT. Translation: CASSKGLIGNEKLFF.

This clonotype has only a few counts. The CDR3 region has the DNA TGCGCCAGCAGCCAAGGCCAGGGGACCCACTACGAGCAGTACTTC. It yields the protein CASSQGQGTHYEQYF. The chain uses TRBV4-1 and TRBJ2-7; D possibly corresponds to TRBD1 (6 bases). The CDR3 loop spans 15 amino acids. Trimming left V 1 base short and J 3 bases short, with 13 bases between. Germline loops: CDR1 MGHRA, CDR2 YSYEKL.

This clonotype has at least ten counts. V is TRBV28 and J is TRBJ2-1; TRBD1 matches 9 bases. The CDR3 covers 17 residues. The V gene's germline CDR1 is MDHEN and CDR2 SYDVKM. V dropped 5 bases and J dropped 2; count of bases not matched to a gene: 10. DNA for the CDR3: TGTGCCAGCAGTACCTTAGGGACAGGGATACCCTACAATGAGCAGTTCTTC. It translates to CASSTLGTGIPYNEQFF. The variable domain in full, completed from reference TRBV28 and TRBJ2-1, reads DVKVTQSSRYLVKRTGEKVFLECVQDMDHENMFWYRQDPGLGLRLIYFSYDVKMKEKGDIPEGYSVSREKKERFSLILESASTNQTSMYLCASSTLGTGIPYNEQFFGPGTRLTVL.

The gene calls are TRBV6-5 and TRBJ1-1; 10 bases fit TRBD1. Germline V gives CDR1 MNHEY, CDR2 SVGAGI. V shed 0 bases and J 5 bases; nucleotides not matched to a gene: 9. CDR3 length: 17 amino acids. The CDR3 coding sequence is TGTGCCAGCAGTTACTCAGAGTGGGACAGGGGAGGGACTGAAGCTTTCTTT. It codes for CASSYSEWDRGGTEAFF.

Only a few counts were recorded for this clonotype. The J gene is TRBJ1-2, the V gene TRBV7-2; D is possibly TRBD1 (5 bases). Germline V gene lookup returns CDR1 SGHTA and CDR2 FQGNSA. This CDR3 comprises 14 residues. V was trimmed by 3 bases and J by 8 bases, leaving 16 bases between them. The CDR3 here is CASSFPSRVKGYTF. The CDR3 DNA reads as TGTGCCAGCAGCTTCCCGAGCAGGGTGAAGGGCTACACCTTC.

This rearrangement joins TRBV20-1 to TRBJ2-1; TRBD2 matches 9 bases. The CDR3 runs to 15 residues. From germline, CDR1 is DFQATT and CDR2 SNEGSKA (reference sequence). Trimming took 2 bases from V and 9 from J; bases not matched to a gene: 11. In DNA, the CDR3 is TGCAGTGCTAGACAGCAGCCTAGCGGGAAGGCTGAGCAGTTCTTC. It codes for CSARQQPSGKAEQFF.